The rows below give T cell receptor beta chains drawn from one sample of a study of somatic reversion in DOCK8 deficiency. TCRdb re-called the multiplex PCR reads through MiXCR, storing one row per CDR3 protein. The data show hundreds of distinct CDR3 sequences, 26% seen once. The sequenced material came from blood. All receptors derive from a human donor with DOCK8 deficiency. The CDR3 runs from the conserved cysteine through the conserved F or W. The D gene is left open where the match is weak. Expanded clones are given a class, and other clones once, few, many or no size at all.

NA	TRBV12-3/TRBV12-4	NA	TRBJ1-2	TGTGCCAGCAGTTTAAAGGGCAGGATTTCCTATGGCTACACCTTC	CASSLKGRISYGYTF
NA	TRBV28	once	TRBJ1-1	TGTGCCAGCAGAATGACAAGTCCGACCACTGAAGCTTTCTTT	CASRMTSPTTEAFF
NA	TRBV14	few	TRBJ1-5	TGTGCCAGCAGCCAGGGGCGGGGGCCCCAGCATTTT	CASSQGRGPQHF
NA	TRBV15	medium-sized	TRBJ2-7	TGTGCCACCAGCAGGGAACGGTCGGCCCCCCGCTACTACGAGCAGTACTTC	CATSRERSAPRYYEQYF
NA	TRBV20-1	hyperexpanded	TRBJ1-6	TGCAGTGCTACAAACCCGGGGGGCAGTTCACCCCTCCACTTT	CSATNPGGSSPLHF
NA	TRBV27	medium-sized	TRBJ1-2	TGTGCCAGCAGCAGCGGGCTCTATGGCTACACCTTC	CASSSGLYGYTF
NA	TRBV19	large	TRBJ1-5	TGTGCCAGTAGTATAGGGGGAGATCAGCCCCAGCATTTT	CASSIGGDQPQHF
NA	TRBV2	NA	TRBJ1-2	TGTGCCAGCAGTGGCGGGGCCAGGGCCGGGGAAGGCTACACCTTC	CASSGGARAGEGYTF
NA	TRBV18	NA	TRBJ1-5	TGTGCCAGCTCACCGGGGGCATATAGCAATCAGCCCCAGCATTTT	CASSPGAYSNQPQHF
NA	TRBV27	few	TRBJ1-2	TGTGCCAGCAGTTTATCGGGGGCAGACCACATCCAGGGCTACACCTTC	CASSLSGADHIQGYTF
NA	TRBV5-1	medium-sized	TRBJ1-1	TGCGCCAGCAGCTCTGGCCGGGGGGTAGGGACTGAAGCTTTCTTT	CASSSGRGVGTEAFF
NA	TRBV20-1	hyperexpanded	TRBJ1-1	TGCAGTGCTCGGGGACTCTCGAACACTGAAGCTTTCTTT	CSARGLSNTEAFF
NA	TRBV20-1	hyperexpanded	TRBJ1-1	TGCAGTGCAGGGACCGTGAACACTGAAGCTTTCTTT	CSAGTVNTEAFF
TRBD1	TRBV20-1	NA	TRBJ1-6	TGCAGTGCCACCCGGACAGGTTCACCCCTCCACTTT	CSATRTGSPLHF
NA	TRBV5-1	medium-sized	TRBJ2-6	TGCGCCAGCAGAACAGGGTCTGGGGCCAACGTCCTGACTTTC	CASRTGSGANVLTF